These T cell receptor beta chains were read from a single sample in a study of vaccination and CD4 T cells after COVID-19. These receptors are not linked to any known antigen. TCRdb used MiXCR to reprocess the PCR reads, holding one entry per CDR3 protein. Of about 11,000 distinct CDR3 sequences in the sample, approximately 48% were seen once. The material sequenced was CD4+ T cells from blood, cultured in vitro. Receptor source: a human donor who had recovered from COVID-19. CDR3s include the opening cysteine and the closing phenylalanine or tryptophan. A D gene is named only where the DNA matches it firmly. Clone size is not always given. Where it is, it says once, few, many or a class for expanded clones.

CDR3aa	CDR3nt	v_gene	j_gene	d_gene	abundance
CASSRQGVRVAFF	TGTGCCAGCTCCCGGCAGGGGGTGAGGGTAGCTTTCTTT	TRBV18	TRBJ1-1	TRBD1	.
CASNRDPPAGYTF	TGCGCCAGCAACCGGGACCCACCGGCCGGCTACACCTTC	TRBV5-1	TRBJ1-2	.	.
CASSSDTLNSPLHF	TGTGCCAGCAGTTCGGACACTCTCAATTCACCCCTCCACTTT	TRBV7-9	TRBJ1-6	.	.
CASSSQSGPYGYTF	TGTGCCAGCAGCTCCCAATCCGGACCCTATGGCTACACCTTC	TRBV7-2	TRBJ1-2	.	.
CASSNRLSDLNTGELFF	TGTGCCAGCAGTAACCGCCTTTCCGATCTTAACACCGGGGAGCTGTTTTTT	TRBV6-1	TRBJ2-2	.	few
CASRLAGILTDTQYF	TGTGCCAGCAGACTAGCGGGAATCCTCACAGATACGCAGTATTTT	TRBV2	TRBJ2-3	TRBD2	.
CASSPIQGAIMKTQYF	TGTGCCAGCAGCCCGATACAGGGGGCGATTATGAAGACCCAGTACTTC	TRBV11-2	TRBJ2-5	TRBD1	once
CASSYAGQVAYEQYF	TGTGCCAGCAGTTACGCGGGACAGGTAGCCTACGAGCAGTACTTC	TRBV6-2/TRBV6-3	TRBJ2-7	TRBD1	.
CASSFTAGGKDTQYF	TGTGCCAGCAGCTTCACAGCGGGGGGGAAAGATACGCAGTATTTT	TRBV5-4	TRBJ2-3	TRBD2	.
CASCRDRGHGYTF	TGTGCCAGCTGCCGGGACAGGGGGCATGGCTACACCTTC	TRBV12-3/TRBV12-4	TRBJ1-2	TRBD1	.
CASNPVGGNQPQHF	TGTGCCAGCAACCCCGTGGGGGGGAATCAGCCCCAGCATTTT	TRBV6-1	TRBJ1-5	.	few
CSPTPRGDTQYF	TGCAGTCCGACCCCCAGGGGCGATACGCAGTATTTT	TRBV20-1	TRBJ2-3	.	.
CASSFSTGPYGYTF	TGTGCCAGCAGCTTCTCAACAGGTCCCTATGGCTACACCTTC	TRBV11-3	TRBJ1-2	.	.
CSARVGAGNIYEQYF	TGCAGTGCTAGAGTCGGGGCGGGGAATATCTACGAGCAGTACTTC	TRBV20-1	TRBJ2-7	.	.
CASSFQGYEGTGELFF	TGCGCCAGCAGCTTTCAGGGTTACGAGGGCACCGGGGAGCTGTTTTTT	TRBV5-1	TRBJ2-2	.	few
CASSSHRGITGETQYF	TGTGCCAGCAGTTCCCACAGGGGAATAACGGGAGAGACCCAGTACTTC	TRBV6-2/TRBV6-3	TRBJ2-5	TRBD1	few
CAISEEAVSALHF	TGTGCCATCAGTGAGGAGGCAGTGAGCGCCCTCCACTTT	TRBV10-3	TRBJ1-6	.	few
CAWSVRGGGTGELFF	TGTGCCTGGAGTGTACGAGGCGGGGGGACCGGGGAGCTGTTTTTT	TRBV30	TRBJ2-2	TRBD2	.
CASSLAGQPYEQYF	TGTGCCAGCAGCTTGGCGGGGCAGCCCTACGAGCAGTACTTC	TRBV5-4	TRBJ2-7	.	.
CASSQPSGDETQYF	TGTGCCAGCAGCCAGCCTAGCGGGGATGAGACCCAGTACTTC	TRBV11-3	TRBJ2-5	TRBD2	.
CASSGTTINYGYTF	TGTGCCAGCAGTGGAACGACAATTAACTATGGCTACACCTTC	TRBV12-3/TRBV12-4	TRBJ1-2	.	.
CASRRLAGGSTGELFF	TGTGCCAGCAGGCGACTAGCGGGGGGTTCCACCGGGGAGCTGTTTTTT	TRBV6-2/TRBV6-3	TRBJ2-2	TRBD2	.
CAIGALDTEAFF	TGTGCCATCGGGGCGCTGGACACTGAAGCTTTCTTT	TRBV7-4	TRBJ1-1	.	.
CASGLGAGSTYEQYF	TGTGCTAGTGGTTTGGGGGCAGGGAGTACCTACGAGCAGTACTTC	TRBV12-5	TRBJ2-7	.	.
CASSPIAGVLGTGELFF	TGTGCCAGCAGCCCTATAGCGGGGGTTCTTGGCACCGGGGAGCTGTTTTTT	TRBV3-1	TRBJ2-2	TRBD2	.
CATSSGQGPGNTIYF	TGTGCCACCAGCAGCGGGCAGGGGCCTGGAAACACCATATATTTT	TRBV15	TRBJ1-3	.	few
CATLYGVAGGTDTQYF	TGTGCCACCCTTTATGGTGTGGCGGGGGGAACAGATACGCAGTATTTT	TRBV6-2/TRBV6-3	TRBJ2-3	TRBD2	.
CAWSVPVSPLHF	TGTGCCTGGAGTGTACCGGTCTCACCCCTCCACTTT	TRBV30	TRBJ1-6	.	few
CASSLGREKLFF	TGTGCCAGCAGCTTGGGCCGAGAAAAACTGTTTTTT	TRBV5-6	TRBJ1-4	.	.
CASSITTNYGYTF	TGTGCCAGCAGCATTACCACTAACTATGGCTACACCTTC	TRBV7-2	TRBJ1-2	.	few
CASSLGAGGGYTF	TGTGCCAGCAGCTTAGGGGCAGGAGGTGGCTACACCTTC	TRBV7-9	TRBJ1-2	.	.
CASRGTIIVSNYGYTF	TGTGCCAGCAGGGGAACCATCATCGTTTCTAACTATGGCTACACCTTC	TRBV6-1	TRBJ1-2	.	large
CAGSDVMKFSGNTIYF	TGTGCCGGGAGCGACGTAATGAAGTTCTCTGGAAACACCATATATTTT	TRBV30	TRBJ1-3	.	.
CASSESTPKTGDYGYTF	TGTGCCAGCAGTGAATCCACCCCGAAGACAGGGGACTATGGCTACACCTTC	TRBV25-1	TRBJ1-2	TRBD1	.
CASSTGTAGGVSNQPQHF	TGTGCCAGTAGTACAGGGACAGCCGGGGGAGTTAGCAATCAGCCCCAGCATTTT	TRBV19	TRBJ1-5	TRBD1	.
CAWSEGLAVGEQYF	TGTGCCTGGAGTGAGGGACTAGCTGTCGGCGAGCAGTACTTC	TRBV30	TRBJ2-7	TRBD2	.
CASSSGTGTYSNQPQHF	TGTGCCAGCAGTTCCGGGACAGGGACTTATAGCAATCAGCCCCAGCATTTT	TRBV6-2/TRBV6-3	TRBJ1-5	TRBD1	few
CASTLGQGVANTGELFF	TGTGCCAGTACATTGGGACAGGGGGTGGCGAACACCGGGGAGCTGTTTTTT	TRBV19	TRBJ2-2	TRBD1	few
CASSSLAGGPTEQYF	TGTGCCAGCAGCTCACTAGCGGGGGGGCCCACGGAGCAGTACTTC	TRBV11-2	TRBJ2-7	TRBD2	.
CASSLLRDFTDTQYF	TGTGCCAGCAGTTTACTTCGGGACTTCACAGATACGCAGTATTTT	TRBV12-3/TRBV12-4	TRBJ2-3	.	few
CASSLTEGFSPLHF	TGTGCCAGCAGTTTAACAGAGGGATTTTCACCCCTCCACTTT	TRBV12-3/TRBV12-4	TRBJ1-6	.	few
CASSVPGLAETQYF	TGTGCCAGCAGCGTTCCGGGACTAGCAGAGACCCAGTACTTC	TRBV5-5	TRBJ2-5	TRBD2	.
CASSYGQGREQYF	TGTGCCAGCAGCTATGGACAGGGGAGAGAGCAGTACTTC	TRBV5-6	TRBJ2-7	TRBD1	.
CASSPGGALIRSPLHF	TGTGCCAGTAGTCCCGGGGGTGCCCTCATCAGATCACCCCTCCACTTT	TRBV19	TRBJ1-6	.	medium-sized
CASSYSGTVDEKLFF	TGTGCCAGCAGCTATTCCGGGACAGTCGATGAAAAACTGTTTTTT	TRBV7-2	TRBJ1-4	TRBD1	few
CASSWGPGANVLTF	TGCGCCAGCAGCTGGGGCCCTGGGGCCAACGTCCTGACTTTC	TRBV5-1	TRBJ2-6	.	.
CASRVGGPVNEQFF	TGTGCCAGCAGGGTGGGGGGCCCCGTCAATGAGCAGTTCTTC	TRBV12-3/TRBV12-4	TRBJ2-1	.	.